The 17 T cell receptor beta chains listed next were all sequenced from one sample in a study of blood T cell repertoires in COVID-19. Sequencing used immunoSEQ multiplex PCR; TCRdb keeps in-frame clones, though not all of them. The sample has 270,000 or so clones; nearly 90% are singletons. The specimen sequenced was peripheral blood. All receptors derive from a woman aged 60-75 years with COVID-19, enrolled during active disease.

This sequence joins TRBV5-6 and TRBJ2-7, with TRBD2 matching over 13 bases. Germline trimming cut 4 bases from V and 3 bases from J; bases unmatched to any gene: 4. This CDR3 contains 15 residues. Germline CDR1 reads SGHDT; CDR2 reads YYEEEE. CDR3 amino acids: CASSLTSGGSYEQYF. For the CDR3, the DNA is TGTGCCAGCAGCCTGACTAGCGGGGGGAGCTACGAGCAGTACTTC.

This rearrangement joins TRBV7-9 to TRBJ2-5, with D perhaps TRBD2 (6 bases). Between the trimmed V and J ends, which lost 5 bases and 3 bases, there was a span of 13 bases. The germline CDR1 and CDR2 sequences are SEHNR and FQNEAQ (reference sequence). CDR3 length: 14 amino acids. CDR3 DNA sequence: TGTGCCAGCAGCCCCCCGGGACTCGAAGAGACCCAGTACTTC. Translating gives CASSPPGLEETQYF.

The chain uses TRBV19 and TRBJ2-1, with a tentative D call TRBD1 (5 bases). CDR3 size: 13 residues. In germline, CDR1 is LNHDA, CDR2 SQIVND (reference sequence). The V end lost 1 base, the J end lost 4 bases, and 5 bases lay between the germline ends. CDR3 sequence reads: CASSIGQYNEQFF. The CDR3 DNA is TGTGCCAGTAGTATAGGACAGTACAATGAGCAGTTCTTC.

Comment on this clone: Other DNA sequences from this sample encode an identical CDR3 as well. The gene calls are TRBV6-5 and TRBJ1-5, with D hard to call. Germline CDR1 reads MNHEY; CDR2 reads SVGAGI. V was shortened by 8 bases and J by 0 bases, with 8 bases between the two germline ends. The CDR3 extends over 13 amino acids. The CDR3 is CASSRNSNQPQHF. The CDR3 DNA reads TGTGCCAGCTCGCGGAATAGCAATCAGCCCCAGCATTTT.

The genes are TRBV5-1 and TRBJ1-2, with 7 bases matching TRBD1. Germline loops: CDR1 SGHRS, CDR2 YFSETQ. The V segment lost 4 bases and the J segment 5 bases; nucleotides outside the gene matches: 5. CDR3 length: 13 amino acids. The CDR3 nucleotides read TGCGCCAGCAGCGAGGACAGGATGTATGGCTACACCTTC. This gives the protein CASSEDRMYGYTF.

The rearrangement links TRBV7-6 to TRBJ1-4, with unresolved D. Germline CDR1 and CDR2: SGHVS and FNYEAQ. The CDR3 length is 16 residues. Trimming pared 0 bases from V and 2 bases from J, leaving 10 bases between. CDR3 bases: TGTGCCAGCAGCTTAGCGGCGGGCAGGACTAATGAAAAACTGTTTTTT. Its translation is CASSLAAGRTNEKLFF. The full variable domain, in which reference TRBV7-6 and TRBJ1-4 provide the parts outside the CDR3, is GAGVSQSPRYKVTKRGQDVALRCDPISGHVSLYWYRQALGQGPEFLTYFNYEAQQDKSGLPNDRFSAERPEGSISTLTIQRTEQRDSAMYRCASSLAAGRTNEKLFFGSGTQLSVL.

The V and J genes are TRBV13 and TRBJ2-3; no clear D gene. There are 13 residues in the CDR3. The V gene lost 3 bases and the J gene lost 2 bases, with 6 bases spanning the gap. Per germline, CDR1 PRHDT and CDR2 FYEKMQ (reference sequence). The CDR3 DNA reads TGTGCCAGCAGCTTGGCCCCCACAGATACGCAGTATTTT. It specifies CASSLAPTDTQYF.

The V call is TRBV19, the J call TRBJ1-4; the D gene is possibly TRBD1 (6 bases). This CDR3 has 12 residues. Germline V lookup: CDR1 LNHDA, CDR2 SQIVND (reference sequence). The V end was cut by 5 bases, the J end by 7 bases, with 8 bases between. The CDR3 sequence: CASSQGGEKLFF. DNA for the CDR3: TGTGCCAGTAGTCAAGGGGGTGAAAAACTGTTTTTT.

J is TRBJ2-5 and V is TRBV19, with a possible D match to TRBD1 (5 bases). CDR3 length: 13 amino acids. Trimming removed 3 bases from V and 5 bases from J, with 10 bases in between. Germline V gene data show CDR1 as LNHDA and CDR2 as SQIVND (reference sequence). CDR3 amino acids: CASSIGRAETQYF. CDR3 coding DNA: TGTGCCAGTAGTATCGGCAGGGCGGAGACCCAGTACTTC.

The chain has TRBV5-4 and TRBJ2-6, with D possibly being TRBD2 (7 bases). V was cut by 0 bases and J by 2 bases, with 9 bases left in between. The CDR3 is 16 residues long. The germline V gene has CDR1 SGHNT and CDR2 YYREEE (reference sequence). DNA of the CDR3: TGTGCCAGCAGCTTGGAGGGGGGGCCTGGGGCCAACGTCCTGACTTTC. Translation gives CASSLEGGPGANVLTF.

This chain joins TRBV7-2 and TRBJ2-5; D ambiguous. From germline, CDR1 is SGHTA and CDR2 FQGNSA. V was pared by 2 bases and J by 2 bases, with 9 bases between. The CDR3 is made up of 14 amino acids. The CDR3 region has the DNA TGTGCCAGCAGCTTATTCGCACTTCAAGAGACCCAGTACTTC. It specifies CASSLFALQETQYF.

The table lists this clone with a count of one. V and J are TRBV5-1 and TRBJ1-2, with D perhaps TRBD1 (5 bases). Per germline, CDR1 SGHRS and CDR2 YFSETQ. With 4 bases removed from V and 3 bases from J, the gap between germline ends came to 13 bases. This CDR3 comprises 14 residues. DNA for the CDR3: TGCGCCAGCAGCAGGGGTAGGGGTGACTATGGCTACACCTTC. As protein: CASSRGRGDYGYTF.

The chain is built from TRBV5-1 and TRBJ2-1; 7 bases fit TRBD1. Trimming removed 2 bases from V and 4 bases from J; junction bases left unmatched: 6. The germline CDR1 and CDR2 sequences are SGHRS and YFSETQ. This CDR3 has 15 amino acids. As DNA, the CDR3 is TGCGCCAGCAGCTTCCTTGACAGGGAGTACAATGAGCAGTTCTTC. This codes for CASSFLDREYNEQFF.

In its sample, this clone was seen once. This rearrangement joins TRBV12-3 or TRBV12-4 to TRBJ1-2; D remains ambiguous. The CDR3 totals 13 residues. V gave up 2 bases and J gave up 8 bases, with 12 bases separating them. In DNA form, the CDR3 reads TGTGCCAGCAGTTTACAGGAGGTGTGGGGCTACACCTTC. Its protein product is CASSLQEVWGYTF.

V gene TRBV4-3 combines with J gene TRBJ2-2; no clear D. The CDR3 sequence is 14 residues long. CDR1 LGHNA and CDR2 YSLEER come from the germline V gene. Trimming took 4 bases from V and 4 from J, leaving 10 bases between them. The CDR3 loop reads CASSRQTATGELFF. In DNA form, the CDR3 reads TGCGCCAGCAGCCGACAAACAGCCACCGGGGAGCTGTTTTTT.

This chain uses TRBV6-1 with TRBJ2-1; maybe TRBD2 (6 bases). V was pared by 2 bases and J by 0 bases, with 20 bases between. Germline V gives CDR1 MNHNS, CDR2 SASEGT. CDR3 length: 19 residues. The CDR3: CASSENPRDWRSSYNEQFF. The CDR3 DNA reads TGTGCCAGCAGTGAAAACCCCCGGGACTGGCGCAGCTCCTACAATGAGCAGTTCTTC.

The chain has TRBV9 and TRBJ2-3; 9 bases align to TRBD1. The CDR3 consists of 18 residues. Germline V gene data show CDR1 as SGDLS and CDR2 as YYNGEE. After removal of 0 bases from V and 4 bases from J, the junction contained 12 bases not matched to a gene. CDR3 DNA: TGTGCCAGCAGCGTAGCCCCGTTTTCTGGGACAGGGTCAGATACGCAGTATTTT. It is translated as CASSVAPFSGTGSDTQYF.